This entry features one T cell receptor (beta chain) sequence. Trimming took 3 bases from V and 1 from J; bases not matched to a gene: 2. Germline values: CDR1 SGHNT, CDR2 YYREEE (reference sequence). The CDR3 contains 16 residues. This sample is drawn from a study of shared clonotypes between healthy human individuals. The data were produced by immunoSEQ multiplex PCR, yet TCRdb's version contains in-frame clones alone and is incomplete. The sample contains some 690,000 clones, less than 95% of which appear only once. The specimen sequenced was memory CD8+ T cells from PBMCs. Described subset: CD45RO+ cells pooled with CCR7-negative TemRA cells. The sequence was obtained from a man between 18 and 35 years old in good health. Some clones in this sample may be carry-over from other donors' samples. The chain joins TRBV5-4 to TRBJ2-2; TRBD2 agrees at 11 bases. The CDR3 protein is CASSSLAGGNTGELFF. The CDR3 coding sequence is TGTGCCAGCAGCTCCCTAGCGGGGGGGAACACCGGGGAGCTGTTTTTT.